Shown below are 27 T cell receptor beta chains from a single sample sequenced in a study of T-cell reconstitution after alpha-beta-depleted transplantation in children. Unique molecular identifiers were used in preparing the TCRbeta library. TCRdb analysed the PCR reads with MiXCR anew, one entry per CDR3 protein. The sample shows about 600,000 distinct CDR3 sequences, more than 20% of them seen only once. Sequenced here: PBMCs, mostly from graft donor cells, sampled 360 days after TCRalphabeta/CD19-depleted stem cell transplant. These receptors were collected from a boy under two years old who had a stem cell transplant for acute myeloid leukemia, so the T cells may come from the graft donor.

J is TRBJ2-3 and V is TRBV6-6, with TRBD2 identical over 7 bases. The CDR3 totals 12 residues. Losses at the gene ends were 7 bases for V and 6 bases for J; bases not matched to a gene: 4. Germline assignment: CDR1 MNHNY and CDR2 SVGAGI (reference sequence). CDR3: CASTGGADTQYF. CDR3 nucleotide sequence: TGTGCCAGCACGGGGGGAGCGGATACGCAGTATTTT.

This clonotype was detected once. The V and J genes are TRBV6-1 and TRBJ1-4, with D uncertain. This CDR3 is built from 15 residues. Per germline, CDR1 MNHNS and CDR2 SASEGT. Trimming took off 7 bases at V and 8 bases at J, with 20 bases between the two ends. This chain's CDR3 is CASTNGRSLEEKLFF. CDR3 nucleotides: TGTGCCAGCACCAACGGGAGGAGTCTGGAGGAAAAACTGTTTTTT.

This clonotype was seen at least ten times. The rearrangement uses TRBV12-3 or TRBV12-4 and TRBJ2-3; 12 bases fit TRBD2. This CDR3 is 15 amino acids long. V shed 5 bases, J shed 6 bases, and the junction held 6 bases outside the gene matches. Here the CDR3 DNA reads TGTGCCAGCAGTCTAACTAGCGGGGGGTCGGATACGCAGTATTTT. Its protein product is CASSLTSGGSDTQYF.

This clonotype has just a few counts. V gene TRBV20-1 combines with J gene TRBJ2-3; D is perhaps TRBD2 (5 bases). CDR3 length: 14 amino acids. Germline lookup yields CDR1 DFQATT and CDR2 SNEGSKA (reference sequence). V gave up 7 bases and J gave up 1 base, with 15 bases separating them. DNA of the CDR3: TGCAGTGTCACCCAGCGGTTTGGCACAGATACGCAGTATTTT. It specifies CSVTQRFGTDTQYF.

The chain is built from TRBV28 and TRBJ1-1; 10 bases match TRBD1. V shed 5 bases, J shed 5 bases, and the junction held 8 bases outside the gene matches. Germline assignment: CDR1 MDHEN and CDR2 SYDVKM. CDR3 size: 15 residues. The CDR3 DNA reads TGTGCCAGCAGTCTGACAGGGGGCGCGACGACTGAAGCTTTCTTT. Its protein is CASSLTGGATTEAFF. The full variable domain, completed using reference TRBV28 and TRBJ1-1, is DVKVTQSSRYLVKRTGEKVFLECVQDMDHENMFWYRQDPGLGLRLIYFSYDVKMKEKGDIPEGYSVSREKKERFSLILESASTNQTSMYLCASSLTGGATTEAFFGQGTRLTVV.

CDR3 DNA sequence: TGCAGTGCTAGTGTGGGGTTCCAAGAGACCCAGTACTTC. Its translation is CSASVGFQETQYF. The J gene is TRBJ2-5, the V gene TRBV20-1; D is undetermined. This CDR3 has 13 amino acids. V lost 3 bases to trimming and J lost 1 base, with 9 bases between them. Looked up from germline, CDR1 is DFQATT and CDR2 is SNEGSKA (reference sequence).

Only a few counts were recorded for this clonotype. The chain employs TRBV20-1 and TRBJ2-2; D is possibly TRBD1 (6 bases). V was pared by 6 bases and J by 0 bases, with 14 bases between. This CDR3 has 15 amino acids. Germline V lookup: CDR1 DFQATT, CDR2 SNEGSKA (reference sequence). In DNA, the CDR3 is TGCAGTGCCCTGGACAGCACCCCGAACACCGGGGAGCTGTTTTTT. Protein sequence: CSALDSTPNTGELFF.

The sample holds a few counts of this clonotype. The chain employs TRBV12-3 or TRBV12-4 and TRBJ2-3; D is ambiguous. Trimming left V 4 bases short and J 6 bases short, with 23 bases between. The CDR3 is made up of 17 amino acids. Here the CDR3 reads CASSYNSRLVGVDTQYF. CDR3 DNA: TGTGCCAGCAGTTATAATTCCAGGCTAGTTGGGGTGGATACGCAGTATTTT.

This clonotype was observed at least ten times. The V gene is TRBV20-1, the J gene TRBJ2-7; 7 nucleotides match TRBD1. Germline V gene sequence: CDR1 DFQATT, CDR2 SNEGSKA (reference sequence). The V gene end was trimmed by 3 bases and the J gene end by 2 bases; junction bases not matched to a gene: 4. There are 13 residues in the CDR3. CDR3 region: CSASGTDAYEQYF. The DNA of the CDR3 is TGCAGTGCTAGTGGGACAGATGCCTACGAGCAGTACTTC.

DNA for the CDR3: TGTGCCAGCAGTCCCCCTATTAGCACAGATACGCAGTATTTT. This sequence encodes CASSPPISTDTQYF. The chain recombines TRBV6-1 with TRBJ2-3, with D hard to call. The CDR3 loop spans 14 amino acids. The V end lost 5 bases, the J end lost 0 bases, and 9 bases lay between the germline ends. Germline loops: CDR1 MNHNS, CDR2 SASEGT.

The chain combines TRBV5-1 with TRBJ2-5; perhaps TRBD1 as D (5 bases). Trimming took 3 bases from V and 1 from J, leaving 13 bases between them. CDR3 size: 15 residues. In germline, CDR1 is SGHRS, CDR2 YFSETQ. The CDR3 is CASSWQTASQETQYF. The CDR3 nucleotides read TGCGCCAGCAGCTGGCAGACAGCCTCCCAAGAGACCCAGTACTTC.

This chain uses TRBV11-1 with TRBJ2-4; D is perhaps TRBD2 (5 bases). This CDR3 comprises 14 residues. Germline assignment: CDR1 SGHAT and CDR2 FQDESV (reference sequence). The germline V and J ends were trimmed by 4 bases and 7 bases, with 14 bases remaining between them. The CDR3 is CASSSGRGSNIQYF. The CDR3 DNA is TGTGCCAGCAGCTCCGGTCGGGGAAGCAACATTCAGTACTTC.

The gene calls are TRBV4-1 and TRBJ2-1, with D perhaps matching TRBD1 (5 bases). Germline V gene lookup returns CDR1 MGHRA and CDR2 YSYEKL. The CDR3 has 13 amino acids. With 3 bases removed from V and 5 bases from J, the gap between germline ends came to 8 bases. DNA of the CDR3: TGCGCCAGCAGCCACGGCAGGGACAATGAGCAGTTCTTC. It is translated as CASSHGRDNEQFF.

This clonotype has at least ten counts. The chain employs TRBV4-1 and TRBJ2-2, with D maybe TRBD1 (6 bases). V was clipped by 0 bases and J by 5 bases, with 16 bases between them. Germline V CDR1 and CDR2: MGHRA, YSYEKL. This CDR3 comprises 17 residues. The CDR3, as DNA: TGCGCCAGCAGCCAAGAGGGGGCCCGAACATTGACCGGGGAGCTGTTTTTT. It specifies CASSQEGARTLTGELFF.

The chain is built from TRBV15 and TRBJ2-3; D uncertain. V was trimmed by 0 bases and J by 2 bases, leaving 15 bases between them. The germline V gene encodes CDR1 LNHNV and CDR2 YYDKDF (reference sequence). The CDR3 spans 17 residues. The CDR3 coding sequence is TGTGCCACCAGCAGAGATTCGGTACGGCTGTTCACAGATACGCAGTATTTT. This translates into CATSRDSVRLFTDTQYF.

The V gene is TRBV5-4, the J gene TRBJ1-2; 7 nucleotides match TRBD1. The CDR3 is made up of 15 amino acids. Germline assignment: CDR1 SGHNT and CDR2 YYREEE (reference sequence). The V and J ends lost 3 bases and 4 bases, in that order; junction bases with no gene match: 9. CDR3 coding DNA: TGTGCCAGCAGCTGGGGGGACAGTGGTCCCTATGGCTACACCTTC. Residues: CASSWGDSGPYGYTF.

The rearrangement joins TRBV7-2 to TRBJ1-4, with D possibly being TRBD1 (6 bases). This CDR3 comprises 16 residues. Germline loops: CDR1 SGHTA, CDR2 FQGNSA. Trimming cost V 2 bases and J 8 bases, with 18 bases left between them. CDR3 coding DNA: TGTGCCAGCAGCTTACCGTCACAGGGCTTTGGAGAAAAACTGTTTTTT. As protein: CASSLPSQGFGEKLFF.

This clonotype was seen at least ten times. The chain uses TRBV5-1 and TRBJ2-3; D ambiguous. Trimming took 0 bases from V and 3 from J, leaving 8 bases between them. CDR1 is SGHRS, CDR2 YFSETQ, per germline. This CDR3 spans 14 amino acids. In DNA, the CDR3 is TGCGCCAGCAGCTTGGCCAAAGGAACAGATACGCAGTATTTT. Its protein is CASSLAKGTDTQYF.

This clonotype was seen at least ten times. This chain uses TRBV20-1 with TRBJ1-1; D is undetermined. Germline V lookup: CDR1 DFQATT, CDR2 SNEGSKA (reference sequence). There are 15 residues in the CDR3. Trimming left V 0 bases short and J 3 bases short, with 14 bases between. Written as DNA, the CDR3 is TGCAGTGCTAGAGAAGGCTACCGGATGGACACTGAAGCTTTCTTT. Translation: CSAREGYRMDTEAFF.

The DNA for the CDR3 is TGCAGTGCTAGGAGTCCAAAGGATAGGAACACCGGGGAGCTGTTTTTT. Its protein product is CSARSPKDRNTGELFF. The chain has TRBV20-1 and TRBJ2-2; D is ambiguous. Germline assignment: CDR1 DFQATT and CDR2 SNEGSKA (reference sequence). Between the trimmed V and J ends, which lost 3 bases and 1 base, there was a span of 15 bases. The CDR3 is 16 amino acids.

Concerning this clonotype: Germline and junction disagree at one end, which may indicate a read error. The chain joins TRBV30 to TRBJ2-5, with D perhaps TRBD1 (5 bases). From germline, CDR1 is GTSNPN and CDR2 SVGIG (reference sequence). This CDR3 contains 12 residues. CDR3 residues: CAWSVHGGAVNF. The DNA of the CDR3 is TGTGCCTGGAGTGTACATGGTGGGGCAGTGAACTTC.

With respect to this clonotype: A junction boundary mismatches the germline segment, possibly from a read error. The genes are TRBV5-1 and TRBJ1-1; 7 bases line up with TRBD1. CDR1 is SGHRS, CDR2 YFSETQ, per germline. This CDR3 is built from 12 residues. The CDR3 bases are TGCGCCAGCAGCGCGCCCGACAGGGCCAAACAGTTT. It yields the protein CASSAPDRAKQF.

This clonotype was seen ten or more times. J is TRBJ2-2 and V is TRBV24-1; no reliable D call. CDR3 length equals 17 residues. The V end was cut by 4 bases, the J end by 0 bases, with 14 bases between. The germline gives CDR1 KGHDR, CDR2 SFDVKD. CDR3 protein: CATSDPNLPANTGELFF. The CDR3 DNA is TGTGCCACCAGTGACCCTAACTTACCAGCGAACACCGGGGAGCTGTTTTTT.

V usage is TRBV12-3 or TRBV12-4 and J usage is TRBJ2-1; perhaps TRBD1 as D (6 bases). The CDR3 sequence is 18 residues long. Trimming removed 6 bases from V and 4 bases from J, with 25 bases in between. The DNA for the CDR3 is TGTGCCAGCAGCCCACTAAAAGGGGGACACCCTTTATACAATGAGCAGTTCTTC. This gives the protein CASSPLKGGHPLYNEQFF.

The rearrangement uses TRBV2 and TRBJ2-1; maybe TRBD2 (7 bases). Trimming stripped 9 bases from V and 3 bases from J, with 15 bases between. Germline V lookup: CDR1 SNHLY, CDR2 FYNNEI. The CDR3 has 14 amino acids. CDR3 in DNA: TGTGCCAGTTTAGGGGGGGCCAGCTACAATGAGCAGTTCTTC. Protein: CASLGGASYNEQFF.

The sample holds many counts of this clonotype. The chain joins TRBV15 to TRBJ2-1, with D unresolved. CDR3 length equals 14 residues. Trimming removed 3 bases at V and 0 bases at J, with 6 bases between. Germline V gene sequence: CDR1 LNHNV, CDR2 YYDKDF (reference sequence). DNA of the CDR3: TGTGCCACCAGCAGTGCATTCTCCTACAATGAGCAGTTCTTC. Protein sequence: CATSSAFSYNEQFF.

The V and J genes are TRBV20-1 and TRBJ1-5; maybe TRBD1 (5 bases). The CDR3 sequence is 13 residues long. From germline, CDR1 is DFQATT and CDR2 SNEGSKA (reference sequence). Trimming left V 5 bases short and J 3 bases short, with 11 bases between. CDR3 DNA: TGCAGTGCTCGAAGGGGTGACAATCAGCCCCAGCATTTT. This sequence encodes CSARRGDNQPQHF.